The T cell receptor beta chain described here comes from a study of blood T cell repertoires in COVID-19. Study-wide background: T cells, B-cell-depleted T cells, or PBMCs supplied cDNA or gDNA.

This CDR3 has 17 residues. Germline trimming cut 4 bases from V and 4 bases from J; bases unmatched to any gene: 7. Germline V CDR1 and CDR2: MGHRA, YSYEKL. The protocol was immunoSEQ multiplex PCR, while the TCRdb copy is restricted to in-frame clones and leaves out a portion. The data contain tens of thousands of clones, roughly 89% of them singletons. This chain uses TRBV4-1 with TRBJ2-7; 16 bases align to TRBD2. This sequence originates from a woman in her 50s with active COVID-19. What was sequenced was peripheral blood. This chain's CDR3 is CASSPGTSGRGRYEQYF. The CDR3 bases are TGCGCCAGCAGCCCGGGGACTAGCGGGAGGGGACGATACGAGCAGTACTTC.